The 2 T cell receptor beta chains presented below share a single source sample, sequenced in a study of shared clonotypes between healthy human individuals (dated by TCRdb to 2019 to 2021). The library relied on the immunoSEQ multiplex PCR assay. TCRdb carries this immuneACCESS record with in-frame sequences only. Its versions omit some clonotypes, under half of them owing to an unresolved V gene in the studies checked, with the rest unexplained. For this sample there are roughly 2.6 million clones; 85% to 95% appear just once. Of the sample, around 0.15% falls within the top ten clones. Material for sequencing was naive CD4+ T cells sorted from blood. The cell subset or site label, read with the paper, signifies: CD45RA+ positively selected. All receptors come from a man between 18 and 35 years old in good health.

The chain has TRBV30 and TRBJ2-3, with TRBD2 identical over 12 bases. CDR1 and CDR2 from the germline V gene are GTSNPN and SVGIG (reference sequence). The length of the CDR3 is 16 residues. Trimming removed 2 bases from V and 3 bases from J; junction bases left unmatched: 6. The CDR3 DNA reads as TGTGCCTGGAGTCTTCTAGCGGGGGGGGGAACAGATACGCAGTATTTT. Amino acid sequence: CAWSLLAGGGTDTQYF.

The chain uses TRBV4-2 and TRBJ1-4; D remains ambiguous. Trimming stripped 0 bases from V and 8 bases from J, with 13 bases between. This CDR3 spans 15 amino acids. Germline V gene lookup returns CDR1 LGHNA and CDR2 YNFKEQ. CDR3 nucleotides: TGTGCCAGCAGCCAAGACCCGACTTATTCGGAAAAACTGTTTTTT. It is translated as CASSQDPTYSEKLFF.